The present T cell receptor beta chain was sequenced within a study of control samples from healthy donors and cancer patients. The table came from immunoSEQ multiplex PCR; TCRdb's copy has only in-frame clones and leaves some out. The table has about 96,000 clones, over 90% seen once; the top ten hold approximately 7.9%. The CDR3 totals 15 residues. Germline CDR1 MNHEY, CDR2 SVGEGT. V was clipped by 5 bases and J by 3 bases, with 16 bases between them. Sequencing was done on a sample of blood. This TCR came from a man between 18 and 29 years old in good health. The chain uses TRBV6-2 or TRBV6-3 and TRBJ2-5; a weak D match, TRBD1 (6 bases). CDR3 coding DNA: TGTGCCAGCAGTGCGTTAGGGACATCCAAAGAGACCCAGTACTTC. Translating gives CASSALGTSKETQYF.